Listed below are T cell receptor beta chains from one sample, sequenced in a study of T cells in Graves' hyperthyroidism and ophthalmopathy. MiXCR was run by TCRdb on the multiplex PCR reads, yielding one entry per CDR3 protein. Among roughly 530,000 distinct CDR3 sequences listed, roughly 17% were seen once. Sample: blood. The receptors were gathered from a woman under 30 with Graves' ophthalmopathy. Each CDR3 is given with its conserved first and last residue. D genes are given only for firm matches. Clone size is not always given. Where it is, it says once, few, many or a class for expanded clones.

TRBV30	12	few	TRBJ2-1	.	TGTGCCTGGAGAAGGGACACAAGAGAGCAGTTCTTC	CAWRRDTREQFF
TRBV20-1	16	.	TRBJ1-2	TRBD1	TGCAGTGCTAGAGGGACAGGGGGCCAGGAGGAGTATGGCTACACCTTC	CSARGTGGQEEYGYTF
TRBV20-1	15	many	TRBJ2-1	TRBD2	TGCAGTGGTTCTAGCGGGAGGCTGTCCTACAATGAGCAGTTCTTC	CSGSSGRLSYNEQFF
TRBV29-1	13	many	TRBJ2-7	TRBD2	TGCAGCGTTGAGGCGGGAGGGCCCTACGAGCAGTACTTC	CSVEAGGPYEQYF
TRBV2	11	.	TRBJ1-3	.	TGTGCCAGCAGTGTCTATTACACCATATATTTT	CASSVYYTIYF
TRBV27	14	.	TRBJ2-7	TRBD2	TGTGCCAGCAGTTCACTAGCGGGAGGGTACGAGCAGTACTTC	CASSSLAGGYEQYF
TRBV20-1	14	many	TRBJ2-1	.	TGCAGTGCTACCGTTGGTTCCTCCTACAATGAGCAGTTCTTC	CSATVGSSYNEQFF
TRBV12-3/TRBV12-4	15	many	TRBJ1-1	TRBD1	TGTGCCAGCAGCTCCGGGACAGCCATTAACACTGAAGCTTTCTTT	CASSSGTAINTEAFF
TRBV27	13	many	TRBJ1-1	.	TGTGCCAGCAGTGACATAGAGGGCACTGAAGCTTTCTTT	CASSDIEGTEAFF
TRBV9	15	.	TRBJ2-1	TRBD1	TGTGCCAGCAGCTCCCGGGACAGGGTTTACAATGAGCAGTTCTTC	CASSSRDRVYNEQFF
TRBV12-3/TRBV12-4	17	.	TRBJ2-6	TRBD1	TGTGCCAGCAGTTCATCGACAGGGAACTCTGGGGCCAACGTCCTGACTTTC	CASSSSTGNSGANVLTF
TRBV12-5	17	many	TRBJ2-3	TRBD2	TGTGCTAGTGGCTCCGGACTAGCGGGAGGAGGCACAGATACGCAGTATTTT	CASGSGLAGGGTDTQYF
TRBV5-1	15	many	TRBJ1-2	.	TGCGCCAGCAGCTTGGGGTCCCGGATGAACTATGGCTACACCTTC	CASSLGSRMNYGYTF
TRBV2	15	many	TRBJ1-1	TRBD1	TGTGCCAGCAGGGCTAGCCTTACAGGGGGTACTGAAGCTTTCTTT	CASRASLTGGTEAFF
TRBV7-9	18	many	TRBJ2-1	.	TGTGCCAGCAGCCCTGTGTGGGGGGCGGGAGAAGTGTCCAATGAGCAGTTCTTC	CASSPVWGAGEVSNEQFF
TRBV28	15	many	TRBJ1-1	TRBD1	TGTGCCAGCAGAACCGGGACAGGGGTGACCACTGAAGCTTTCTTT	CASRTGTGVTTEAFF
TRBV7-6	15	many	TRBJ2-7	TRBD1	TGTGCCAGCAGCTTAGCCCCGGACAGGGGAAACGAGCAGTACTTC	CASSLAPDRGNEQYF
TRBV28	16	many	TRBJ1-1	TRBD1	TGTGCCAGCAGTTCAGAAGGGACAGGGGGCTGGACTGAAGCTTTCTTT	CASSSEGTGGWTEAFF
TRBV6-2/TRBV6-3	14	many	TRBJ1-1	.	TGTGCCAGCAGTTCGGCAAGGATGAACACTGAAGCTTTCTTT	CASSSARMNTEAFF
TRBV6-1	14	many	TRBJ2-3	TRBD1	TGTGCCAGCAGTGTAGGGACAGGGGAAAATACGCAGTATTTT	CASSVGTGENTQYF
TRBV15	16	.	TRBJ1-1	TRBD1	TGTGCCACCAGCAGAGATCGAGGGGGCGGGGGCACTGAAGCTTTCTTT	CATSRDRGGGGTEAFF
TRBV6-1	16	many	TRBJ2-3	TRBD1	TGTGCCAGCAGTTTAACCGGGACAGGGGCAATAGATACGCAGTATTTT	CASSLTGTGAIDTQYF
TRBV7-2	19	many	TRBJ2-2	TRBD2	TGTGCCAGCAGCTTAGGCGGGACTAGCGGGGGGGGGGACACCGGGGAGCTGTTTTTT	CASSLGGTSGGGDTGELFF
TRBV12-3/TRBV12-4	15	.	TRBJ1-6	.	TGTGCCAGCAGTTTTCGGCGGGACTATAATTCACCCCTCCACTTT	CASSFRRDYNSPLHF
TRBV11-2	13	few	TRBJ2-7	.	TGTGCCAGCAGCTTAGACCTCCGAGCGCGGCAGTACTTC	CASSLDLRARQYF
TRBV27	18	many	TRBJ2-2	TRBD2	TGTGCCAGCAGTGGTCGACTAGCGGGGGCCTCTGGCACCGGGGAGCTGTTTTTT	CASSGRLAGASGTGELFF
TRBV10-3	17	.	TRBJ1-6	TRBD1	TGTGCCGTCAGCCCTTCCCGACAGGGAGGAAAGGTTTCACCCCTCCACTTT	CAVSPSRQGGKVSPLHF
TRBV29-1	13	.	TRBJ2-3	TRBD2	TGCAGCGTGAGACTAGCGGTAGAAGATACGCAGTATTTT	CSVRLAVEDTQYF
TRBV28	14	.	TRBJ1-5	.	TGTGCCAGCAGTTTTTTCTGGAGCAATCAGCCCCAGCATTTT	CASSFFWSNQPQHF
TRBV19	17	few	TRBJ2-2	TRBD2	TGTGCCAGTAGCGTCATACCGGCTAGCGGGGATACCGGGGAGCTGTTTTTT	CASSVIPASGDTGELFF
TRBV19	16	once	TRBJ2-3	TRBD1	TGTGCCAGTAGTCCGGCCGGGACAGGGGGCACAGATACGCAGTATTTT	CASSPAGTGGTDTQYF
TRBV29-1	12	once	TRBJ2-1	.	TGCAGCGTTGAAGATGCGGGTGATGAGCAGTTCTTC	CSVEDAGDEQFF
TRBV5-8	13	many	TRBJ2-7	.	TGTGCCAGCAGCTTGTGGCAGTCCTACGAGCAGTACTTC	CASSLWQSYEQYF
TRBV27	15	.	TRBJ2-1	TRBD1	TGTGCCAGCAGTTCCGTCGGGACAGGTAACAATGAGCAGTTCTTC	CASSSVGTGNNEQFF
TRBV28	14	many	TRBJ1-4	TRBD1	TGTGCCAGCAGTACGGGACAGGGTTGGGAAAAACTGTTTTTT	CASSTGQGWEKLFF
TRBV3-1	11	many	TRBJ1-2	.	TGTGCCAGCAGCCAGGGCTCTGGCTACACCTTC	CASSQGSGYTF
TRBV2	15	many	TRBJ2-1	TRBD2	TGTGCCAGCAGTTCGCCGGCGGGAGTAGGTGATGAGCAGTTCTTC	CASSSPAGVGDEQFF
TRBV3-1	15	few	TRBJ2-5	.	TGTGCCAGCAGCCAAGCAGGGAGTTTGGGAGAGACCCAGTACTTC	CASSQAGSLGETQYF
TRBV7-2	14	few	TRBJ2-7	.	TGTGCCAGCAGCTTAGCTAGCAGGTCCGACGAGCAGTACTTC	CASSLASRSDEQYF
TRBV28	11	many	TRBJ1-1	.	TGTGCCAGCTCACCCGGAGCTGAAGCTTTCTTT	CASSPGAEAFF
TRBV29-1	13	few	TRBJ2-1	.	TGCAGCGCCTCTAAACTAGAATCGGTTGAGCAGTTCTTC	CSASKLESVEQFF
TRBV6-2/TRBV6-3	15	many	TRBJ2-1	TRBD1	TGTGCCAGCGGATCGGGACAGGGGTTTTTCAATGAGCAGTTCTTC	CASGSGQGFFNEQFF
TRBV27	15	few	TRBJ2-2	.	TGTGCCAGCAAGCCCCTTGAACAGGGTCCCGGGGAGCTGTTTTTT	CASKPLEQGPGELFF
TRBV20-1	11	many	TRBJ2-7	.	TGCAGCGTCGTTGGCACCTACGAGCAGTACTTC	CSVVGTYEQYF
TRBV20-1	15	.	TRBJ1-5	TRBD1	TGCAGTGCTACACCGGGACAGGGGAACAATCAGCCCCAGCATTTT	CSATPGQGNNQPQHF
TRBV20-1	14	.	TRBJ2-1	TRBD2	TGCAGTGCTCGAGGGGGACTAGAGACCAATGAGCAGTTCTTC	CSARGGLETNEQFF
TRBV27	17	many	TRBJ1-2	TRBD1	TGTGCCAGCAGTTTATCCCGGGACAGCTATCCCTTCTATGGCTACACCTTC	CASSLSRDSYPFYGYTF
TRBV6-1	14	once	TRBJ2-2	TRBD2	TGTGCCAGCGCCGAGCGGGAGTACACCGGGGAGCTGTTTTTT	CASAEREYTGELFF
TRBV6-1	18	.	TRBJ1-1	.	TGTGCCAGCAGCCCCCCCCGGGGACGTCGGAGTTCGAACACTGAAGCTTTCTTT	CASSPPRGRRSSNTEAFF
TRBV2	15	many	TRBJ1-6	.	TGTGCCAGCAGTGAAACGGCCACTTATAATTCACCCCTCCACTTT	CASSETATYNSPLHF
TRBV5-1	15	many	TRBJ2-7	TRBD1	TGCGCCAGCAGCTTGGGGACAGGGCAGCCCTACGAGCAGTACTTC	CASSLGTGQPYEQYF
TRBV7-9	15	few	TRBJ2-5	TRBD2	TGTGCCAGCAGCTCCCAACCTAGCGGGGCGGAGACCCAGTACTTC	CASSSQPSGAETQYF
TRBV5-1	15	once	TRBJ2-7	TRBD1	TGCGCCAGCAGCTTGGATCTGCGACAGGGGAACGAGCAGTACTTC	CASSLDLRQGNEQYF
TRBV4-1	14	.	TRBJ2-7	.	TGCGCCAGCAGCCTGCTGGGACGTACCTACGAGCAGTACTTC	CASSLLGRTYEQYF
TRBV12-3/TRBV12-4	14	many	TRBJ1-1	.	TGTGCCAGCACCTCCACGGGGGTGAACACTGAAGCTTTCTTT	CASTSTGVNTEAFF